This T cell receptor beta chain originates from a study of identical twins (dated by TCRdb to about 2016). About the full investigation: The study deep-sequenced TCR alpha and beta repertoires from monozygotic twins, unrelated adults of various ages and cord blood to test whether fetal clonotypes persist. To rule out contamination, the twin experiments were replicated at different times with different library preparation protocols.

V is reduced by 5 bases and J by 4 bases, leaving a spacing of 11 bases between them. CDR1 is given as DFQATT and CDR2 as SNEGSKA, both from the germline V gene (reference sequence). Including cysteine and phenylalanine, the CDR3 has 12 amino acids. Only CDR3 DNA remains: 36 bases, in frame from the first base. Results the study describes overall, beyond this receptor: Fewer insertions were carried by abundant cord blood beta clonotypes, a similar but weaker trend appeared in young adult naive repertoires, and no such trend appeared in memory repertoires. Invariant T cells such as MAIT and iNKT could partly confound zero-insertion analyses, though diverse VJ usage argued against this for most clonotypes. In beta out-of-frame sequences, excess twin sharing was weaker, because having fewer shared sequences lowered the signal-to-noise ratio. Because the same donors could not be followed over many years, the conclusions relied on cross-sectional statistical analysis. Compared with coincidental sharing between unrelated individuals, an excess of low generation-probability sequences was observed among out-of-frame TCR alpha sequences shared between twins. Out-of-frame TCR alpha sharing in monozygotic twins was systematically underestimated by recombination models, whereas sharing between unrelated individuals was in agreement with the recombination models.

At least ten counts were recorded for this clonotype. Its specific antigen is unknown. Base qualities are not recorded, but no much larger clone differs from it by a single base. Only healthy Caucasian donors were included. The twin cohort comprised three pairs of female monozygotic twins, all aged roughly 18 to 30 years. Peripheral blood mononuclear cells were the source from which RNA for the TCR libraries was isolated. The library was prepared using 5' RACE. Sequencing relied on an Illumina HiSeq 2000. A universal primer binding site was added through template switching, and the final cDNA carried a unique molecular identifier so that TCR cDNA molecules could be counted accurately. Specific primers in the conserved constant-segment region were used to synthesize first-strand cDNA for TCR alpha and beta chains. To control for contamination, every cDNA library carried two barcodes: a SMART-Mk sample barcode plus Illumina barcodes. TruSeq adapter sequences and Illumina sample barcodes were added in two successive PCR steps. The TCR alpha and beta cDNA libraries were sequenced on the Illumina HiSeq platform using custom primers. On the authors' methods: MiGEC was used to process raw reads and extract unique molecular identifiers, and MiXCR was used to find CDR3 positions. Recombination models were inferred per individual with the repgenHMM and IGoR tools using an EM algorithm. The analysis of shared clonotypes was done with the tcR package in R, with sharing normalized by the product of cloneset sizes. To study raw recombination free of thymic and clonal selection effects, out-of-frame nonproductive sequences were analyzed. TCRdb reran the public reads through fastp at Q25 and MiXCR, keeping productive beta chains. Rows with one shared CDR3 protein collapse into an entry with the most common genes and DNA. The V and J calls were determined by TCRdb, not by the authors. This sample lists around 570,000 distinct CDR3 sequences; over 8.5% were detected once. The biggest ten clones account for approximately 3.2% of the sample.

The sample also formed part of further work on yellow fever vaccine responses in identical twins. The second paper states: According to the authors, the vaccine-induced T cell response in identical twins seemed to be partly convergent and partly specific to each individual. In identical twins, the study followed T cell clones that responded to the vaccine with precision.

In this chain, TRBV20-1 is recombined with TRBJ1-1; too little of a D gene remains to name it. The TCR was taken from a woman aged 18-29 years in good health. The sample was PBMCs. Here is the DNA: TGCAGTGCTCAAAAGGAGTCCACTGAAGCTTTCTTT. The translation is CSAQKESTEAFF.